The rows below give T cell receptor beta chains drawn from one sample of a study of identical twins. TCRdb redid the calling of the 5' RACE reads with MiXCR, one entry per CDR3 protein. The table includes a few hundred thousand distinct CDR3 sequences, 9% detected once. The source material was naive T cells sorted from blood. The receptors were gathered from a woman aged 45-65 years in good health. The CDR3 runs from the conserved cysteine through the conserved F or W. A D gene is named only where the DNA matches it firmly. Clone sizes are given selectively: once, few, many, or a class where the clone is expanded.

cdr3_nt	cdr3_aa	clone_size	d_call	j_call	v_call
TGCGCCAGCAGCTACTCTATTACGGGGGGACAAGAGACCCAGTACTTC	CASSYSITGGQETQYF	NA	TRBD2	TRBJ2-5	TRBV5-1
TGTGCCATCAGTGGAGGGACTTCGAACACCGGGGAGCTGTTTTTT	CAISGGTSNTGELFF	many	NA	TRBJ2-2	TRBV10-3
TGTGCCAGCAGCATGGGACAATACACTGAAGCTTTCTTT	CASSMGQYTEAFF	once	NA	TRBJ1-1	TRBV5-4
TGTGCCAGCCGGCCCCCCACAGATACGCAGTATTTT	CASRPPTDTQYF	NA	NA	TRBJ2-3	TRBV28
TGTGCCAGCAGCTCCCGTTTAATACAGGGGAGTGAAGCTTTCTTT	CASSSRLIQGSEAFF	few	TRBD1	TRBJ1-1	TRBV11-3
TGTGCCAGCAGCAACCGGGACCAATACGCCCGCGCGAACACCGGGGAGCTGTTTTTT	CASSNRDQYARANTGELFF	few	NA	TRBJ2-2	TRBV21-1
TGCAGTGCTATTTCCAGGGGCGGTACTGAAGCTTTCTTT	CSAISRGGTEAFF	few	NA	TRBJ1-1	TRBV20-1
TGTGCCAGCAGCCCGACAGGGGCGGCGTACAATGAGCAGTTCTTC	CASSPTGAAYNEQFF	many	TRBD1	TRBJ2-1	TRBV3-1
TGTGCCATCAGTGAGTCAGGGGGTAGCCGTCAGCCCCAGCATTTT	CAISESGGSRQPQHF	few	NA	TRBJ1-5	TRBV10-3
TGTGCCAGCAGCCAAAGAGGACTAGCGACAGATACGCAGTATTTT	CASSQRGLATDTQYF	NA	TRBD2	TRBJ2-3	TRBV3-1
TGTGCCAGCAGCTTAACTGGGGCTCAAGAGACCCAGTACTTC	CASSLTGAQETQYF	many	NA	TRBJ2-5	TRBV7-9
TGTGCCAGCAGCGTAAGGGGGACTTTGGATGAGCAGTTCTTC	CASSVRGTLDEQFF	many	NA	TRBJ2-1	TRBV9
TGCGCCAGCAGCGTAGAAGCCTCGCCTGCGACGGATACGCAGTATTTT	CASSVEASPATDTQYF	few	NA	TRBJ2-3	TRBV5-1
TGCGCCAGCAGCCGCGGAGGGGCCTACGAGCAGTACTTC	CASSRGGAYEQYF	few	NA	TRBJ2-7	TRBV4-1
TGTGCCAGCAGCATACGCCGGGGCCAAGAGACCCAGTACTTC	CASSIRRGQETQYF	few	NA	TRBJ2-5	TRBV7-8
TGTGCCAGCAGTGTGGGACCCAAGTATGAGCAGTTCTTC	CASSVGPKYEQFF	NA	NA	TRBJ2-1	TRBV6-1
TGTGCCAGCAGTGGGACAGGCCCCCTTCGGGAGCAGTACTTC	CASSGTGPLREQYF	few	TRBD1	TRBJ2-7	TRBV2
TGCGCCAGCAGCTGGGGCCCAGAGGGCAATGAGCAGTTCTTC	CASSWGPEGNEQFF	NA	NA	TRBJ2-1	TRBV5-1
TGTGCCAGCAGTGAATATGGCGTGGGAACCGGGGAGCTGTTTTTT	CASSEYGVGTGELFF	few	NA	TRBJ2-2	TRBV6-1
TGTGCCAGCAGCGTAGAAGGGGTTAGCTCACCCCTCCACTTT	CASSVEGVSSPLHF	few	NA	TRBJ1-6	TRBV9
TGTGCCAGCAGGAGAGGGTTTCCCGGCGAGACCCAGTACTTC	CASRRGFPGETQYF	few	NA	TRBJ2-5	TRBV6-5
TGCAGCGTGGGTGGGCTTGGGGAGACCCAGTACTTC	CSVGGLGETQYF	NA	NA	TRBJ2-5	TRBV29-1
TGCGCCAGCAGCCAAAGTCTTTCGACAGATACGCAGTATTTT	CASSQSLSTDTQYF	many	NA	TRBJ2-3	TRBV4-1
TGTGCCAGCAGCGGGCGACTATCCTCCGAGCAGTTCTTC	CASSGRLSSEQFF	NA	NA	TRBJ2-1	TRBV11-3
TGTGCCAGCAGCCAAGGGATGGGAGAGCAGTACTTC	CASSQGMGEQYF	NA	NA	TRBJ2-7	TRBV3-1
TGTGCTAGTGGTTTGGAGGGGGGCACTGAAGCTTTCTTT	CASGLEGGTEAFF	few	NA	TRBJ1-1	TRBV12-5
TGTGCCAGCAGCTTCTCCGATGCGGGGGCCAACGTCCTGACTTTC	CASSFSDAGANVLTF	NA	NA	TRBJ2-6	TRBV11-2
TGTGCCAGCAGCCAGCCCGGGGCGAACACCGGGGAGCTGTTTTTT	CASSQPGANTGELFF	NA	NA	TRBJ2-2	TRBV7-9
TGTGCCAGCAGTACCGGGACTAGCGGATACAATGAGCAGTTCTTC	CASSTGTSGYNEQFF	many	TRBD2	TRBJ2-1	TRBV12-3/TRBV12-4
TGTGCCAGCAGTTTAGTTGGGGGGCTAAGCACTGAAGCTTTCTTT	CASSLVGGLSTEAFF	NA	NA	TRBJ1-1	TRBV27
TGCGCCAGCTTAAAAGGGCAACAAGCTTTCTTT	CASLKGQQAFF	many	NA	TRBJ1-1	TRBV5-1
TGTGCCAGCAGTGGCTGGGAAGAGCAGTTCTTC	CASSGWEEQFF	few	NA	TRBJ2-1	TRBV2
TGCAGTGCTAGCTTTAGATCCCTGGGTGAGCAGTTCTTC	CSASFRSLGEQFF	few	NA	TRBJ2-1	TRBV20-1
TGTGCCAGCAGCTTAGGTGCGCGAGGTCAGCCCCAGCATTTT	CASSLGARGQPQHF	few	NA	TRBJ1-5	TRBV11-2
TGTGCCAGCAGCCCACAGGGGAGGGGTTACAATGAGCAGTTCTTC	CASSPQGRGYNEQFF	NA	NA	TRBJ2-1	TRBV5-8
TGTGCCATCAGTGAGTCCACGGATGAAGAGACCCAGTACTTC	CAISESTDEETQYF	many	NA	TRBJ2-5	TRBV10-3
TGTGCCAGCAGCTCGACAGACGGGAATGAAAAACTGTTTTTT	CASSSTDGNEKLFF	few	NA	TRBJ1-4	TRBV7-9
TGCGCCAGCAGCCCCGGACAGGGGTACTACAATGAGCAGTTCTTC	CASSPGQGYYNEQFF	NA	TRBD1	TRBJ2-1	TRBV5-1
TGTGCCAGCGGAGTGCCGGGACAGGGCAGACAAGAGACCCAGTACTTC	CASGVPGQGRQETQYF	NA	TRBD1	TRBJ2-5	TRBV6-1
TGCGCCAGCAGCTTGGTAGCGGGCACCTCCTACAATGAGCAGTTCTTC	CASSLVAGTSYNEQFF	NA	TRBD2	TRBJ2-1	TRBV5-1
TGTGCCAGCAGCCCCGGGACTTTCATCGCCTACGAGCAGTACTTC	CASSPGTFIAYEQYF	few	NA	TRBJ2-7	TRBV11-2
TGCGCCAGCAGTCAAGACGGACTAGCGGGGGAGCAGTTCTTC	CASSQDGLAGEQFF	NA	TRBD2	TRBJ2-1	TRBV5-1
TGCAGCGTTGAAGTCCTCCGGGACAGGGATGGCTACACCTTC	CSVEVLRDRDGYTF	NA	TRBD1	TRBJ1-2	TRBV29-1
TGTGCCACCAGCAGTACGGGACAGGGAATTATAGCCAAAAACATTCAGTACTTC	CATSSTGQGIIAKNIQYF	many	TRBD1	TRBJ2-4	TRBV15
TGTGCCAGCAGCCGGAATAGCGGGAGCCCCAATGAGCAGTTCTTC	CASSRNSGSPNEQFF	NA	TRBD2	TRBJ2-1	TRBV3-1
TGCGCCAGCAGCCAGGCCGGGACTAGCGGGGCCACAGATACGCAGTATTTT	CASSQAGTSGATDTQYF	few	TRBD2	TRBJ2-3	TRBV4-1
TGTGCCAGCAGCCTGCTTAGCGGGAGGACGGATGAGCAGTTCTTC	CASSLLSGRTDEQFF	few	TRBD2	TRBJ2-1	TRBV3-1
TGTGCCAGCAGATCTAGAGGGGATGAGACCCAGTACTTC	CASRSRGDETQYF	NA	NA	TRBJ2-5	TRBV6-6